A single sample is the source of the 25 T cell receptor beta chains below, sequenced in a study of human thymus T cells. Resections that were taken during corrective heart surgery supplied the thymus tissue. Sequencing was performed with immunoSEQ multiplex PCR; in TCRdb, only in-frame clones are kept and a portion is missing. The sample records tens of thousands of clones, approximately 97% being singletons. The sequenced sample consisted of thymus tissue. Source of these receptors: a boy in the first two years of life with a congenital heart defect but otherwise immunologically healthy.

The chain is built from TRBV27 and TRBJ2-3, with a weak D call TRBD1 (6 bases). The germline V gene encodes CDR1 MNHEY and CDR2 SMNVEV (reference sequence). This CDR3 comprises 15 residues. Trimming stripped 7 bases from V and 3 bases from J, with 17 bases between. The CDR3, as DNA: TGTGCCAGCACTACGGACAGTAAGGAAACAGATACGCAGTATTTT. Its translation: CASTTDSKETDTQYF.

J is TRBJ1-5 and V is TRBV28, with 8 bases identical to TRBD1. The CDR3 consists of 21 residues. Germline lookup yields CDR1 MDHEN and CDR2 SYDVKM. The V segment lost 4 bases and the J segment 3 bases; nucleotides outside the gene matches: 23. CDR3 loop: CASSSRLPGQGRSVNNQPQHF. For the CDR3, the DNA is TGTGCCAGCAGTTCTCGGCTACCCGGACAGGGACGAAGTGTGAACAATCAGCCCCAGCATTTT.

The V call is TRBV4-1, the J call TRBJ2-1; no clear D. The V gene lost 1 base and the J gene lost 7 bases, with 17 bases spanning the gap. Germline CDR1 reads MGHRA; CDR2 reads YSYEKL. The CDR3 covers 16 residues. The CDR3 is CASSQAPSSQDNEQFF. CDR3 DNA sequence: TGCGCCAGCAGCCAAGCCCCAAGCTCTCAGGATAATGAGCAGTTCTTC.

This rearrangement joins TRBV5-5 to TRBJ1-5; D is ambiguous. CDR1 is SGHKS, CDR2 YYEKEE, per germline (reference sequence). Between the trimmed V and J ends, which lost 4 bases and 0 bases, there was a span of 26 bases. The CDR3 spans 20 residues. The CDR3 protein is CASSSGYRDTRFDSNQPQHF. The CDR3 nucleotides read TGTGCCAGCAGCAGTGGTTACCGAGACACGAGGTTTGATAGCAATCAGCCCCAGCATTTT.

The chain uses TRBV7-9 and TRBJ2-1, with TRBD2 identical over 10 bases. The CDR3 totals 16 residues. The V gene end was trimmed by 5 bases and the J gene end by 7 bases; junction bases not matched to a gene: 11. Germline CDR1 is SEHNR and CDR2 is FQNEAQ (reference sequence). CDR3 residues: CASSPWVAGGLNEQFF. Written as DNA, the CDR3 is TGTGCCAGCAGCCCCTGGGTAGCGGGAGGCCTTAATGAGCAGTTCTTC.

The rearrangement joins TRBV7-2 to TRBJ2-7, with no clear D. This CDR3 has 12 amino acids. In germline, CDR1 is SGHTA, CDR2 FQGNSA. The V and J ends lost 5 bases and 6 bases respectively, with 11 bases between them. Here the CDR3 reads CASSPPGPEQYF. Written as DNA, the CDR3 is TGTGCCAGCAGCCCTCCCGGGCCCGAGCAGTACTTC. Variable domain in full (rest from reference TRBV7-2 and TRBJ2-7): GAGVSQSPSNKVTEKGKDVELRCDPISGHTALYWYRQSLGQGLEFLIYFQGNSAPDKSGLPSDRFSAERTGGSVSTLTIQRTQQEDSAVYLCASSPPGPEQYFGPGTRLTVT.

A few counts support this clone. The rearrangement uses TRBV4-3 and TRBJ1-6, with 7 positions matching TRBD1. V trimming: 0 bases; J trimming: 7 bases; junction bases outside the gene matches: 6. This CDR3 comprises 16 residues. Germline V gene lookup returns CDR1 LGHNA and CDR2 YSLEER. The CDR3 DNA reads TGCGCCAGCAGCCAAGATGGGGACAGCCTGAATTCACCCCTCCACTTT. This codes for CASSQDGDSLNSPLHF.

V usage is TRBV28 and J usage is TRBJ1-5; a weak D match, TRBD1 (6 bases). Germline CDR1 reads MDHEN; CDR2 reads SYDVKM. V gave up 1 base and J gave up 6 bases, with 13 bases separating them. The CDR3 extends over 15 amino acids. CDR3 DNA: TGTGCCAGCAGTTTATACAGGGACGGATGTCAGCCCCAGCATTTT. It yields the protein CASSLYRDGCQPQHF. The full variable domain, its missing parts supplied by reference TRBV28 and TRBJ1-5, is DVKVTQSSRYLVKRTGEKVFLECVQDMDHENMFWYRQDPGLGLRLIYFSYDVKMKEKGDIPEGYSVSREKKERFSLILESASTNQTSMYLCASSLYRDGCQPQHFGDGTRLSIL.

V gene TRBV9 combines with J gene TRBJ1-4; D ambiguous. Germline V gives CDR1 SGDLS, CDR2 YYNGEE. V lost 3 bases and J lost 7, with 13 bases in between. The CDR3 spans 14 residues. The CDR3 DNA reads TGTGCCAGCAGCGGGGATGGGCTCCGTGAAAAACTGTTTTTT. Amino acids: CASSGDGLREKLFF.

The rearrangement links TRBV7-2 to TRBJ1-2; D ambiguous. V was cut by 5 bases and J by 2 bases, with 21 bases left in between. The CDR3 consists of 17 residues. The germline V gene encodes CDR1 SGHTA and CDR2 FQGNSA. This CDR3 is CASSPARSGTPNYGYTF. CDR3 coding DNA: TGTGCCAGCAGCCCAGCGAGGTCCGGAACCCCGAACTATGGCTACACCTTC.

The chain has TRBV7-9 and TRBJ2-1; 7 bases agree with TRBD1. CDR3 size: 13 residues. J was trimmed by 10 bases and V by 5 bases; bases with no gene match: 8. Per germline, CDR1 SEHNR and CDR2 FQNEAQ (reference sequence). In DNA, the CDR3 is TGTGCCAGCAGCCCCCGGACAGGAAGGGAGCAGTTCTTC. Residues: CASSPRTGREQFF.

The V gene is TRBV25-1, the J gene TRBJ1-1; D possibly corresponds to TRBD1 (5 bases). Trimming shortened V by 7 bases and J by 6 bases, and 15 bases separated the two germline ends. The V gene's germline CDR1 is MGHDK and CDR2 SYGVNS. The CDR3 has 13 residues. CDR3 DNA sequence: TGTGCCAGCACCCTCCGGTTGGGGCCTGAAGCTTTCTTT. Its translation: CASTLRLGPEAFF. The full variable domain, rest sourced from reference TRBV25-1 and TRBJ1-1, is EADIYQTPRYLVIGTGKKITLECSQTMGHDKMYWYQQDPGMELHLIHYSYGVNSTEKGDLSSESTVSRIRTEHFPLTLESARPSHTSQYLCASTLRLGPEAFFGQGTRLTVV.

This clone has a handful of counts. This chain joins TRBV4-3 and TRBJ1-2; weak D call: TRBD1 (6 bases). CDR1 LGHNA and CDR2 YSLEER come from the germline V gene. V lost 1 base, J lost 0 bases, and 9 bases lay in between. The CDR3 is 15 residues long. The CDR3 loop is CASSQGGHSNYGYTF. In nucleotides, the CDR3 is TGCGCCAGCAGCCAAGGGGGACACTCTAACTATGGCTACACCTTC.

The chain joins TRBV27 to TRBJ2-7, with 7 bases that match TRBD2. This CDR3 spans 16 amino acids. The germline CDR1 and CDR2 sequences are MNHEY and SMNVEV (reference sequence). After removal of 6 bases from V and 7 bases from J, the junction contained 18 bases not matched to a gene. The CDR3 here is CASRPERDRPSVEQYF. Written as DNA, the CDR3 is TGTGCCAGCAGACCAGAGCGGGACCGACCTAGTGTGGAGCAGTACTTC.

The rearrangement uses TRBV4-3 and TRBJ1-2, with 7 bases aligning to TRBD1. V was clipped by 5 bases and J by 5 bases; unmatched bases: 8. The germline V gene has CDR1 LGHNA and CDR2 YSLEER. The length of the CDR3 is 14 residues. The CDR3 DNA sequence: TGCGCCAGCAGCGCACCAGGGGGGCTATATGGCTACACCTTC. Translating it yields CASSAPGGLYGYTF.

V usage is TRBV18 and J usage is TRBJ2-5; 11 bases map to TRBD1. J was trimmed by 4 bases and V by 2 bases; bases with no gene match: 6. The CDR3 consists of 16 residues. Germline V lookup: CDR1 KGHSH, CDR2 LQKENI. The CDR3 sequence is CASSPGDRGIIETQYF. Here the CDR3 DNA reads TGTGCCAGCTCACCAGGGGACAGGGGGATCATAGAGACCCAGTACTTC.

The chain is built from TRBV6-1 and TRBJ2-3; D gene ambiguous. CDR3 length: 19 residues. V was shortened by 3 bases and J by 5 bases, with 27 bases between the two germline ends. Germline V CDR1 and CDR2: MNHNS, SASEGT. CDR3 nucleotides: TGTGCCAGCAGTGACCGTCATGACAAACCTGGAGTCCTACTAGATACGCAGTATTTT. Amino acid sequence: CASSDRHDKPGVLLDTQYF.

This chain connects TRBV7-2 to TRBJ2-6; D gene ambiguous. The CDR3 length is 15 residues. The germline V gene encodes CDR1 SGHTA and CDR2 FQGNSA. V was clipped by 4 bases and J by 0 bases, with 7 bases between them. This chain's CDR3 is CASSSSSSGANVLTF. In DNA form, the CDR3 reads TGTGCCAGCAGCTCCTCTAGCTCTGGGGCCAACGTCCTGACTTTC.

V is TRBV6-1 and J is TRBJ1-1, with 9 bases matching TRBD1. The V segment lost 6 bases and the J segment 5 bases; nucleotides outside the gene matches: 7. CDR1 is MNHNS and CDR2 is SASEGT in the germline V gene. This CDR3 spans 14 amino acids. CDR3 coding DNA: TGTGCCAGCAGACCGGACAGGGGCTGGACTGAAGCTTTCTTT. Its protein is CASRPDRGWTEAFF.

The V gene is TRBV12-5, the J gene TRBJ2-3; 9 nucleotides line up with TRBD1. The CDR3 runs to 16 residues. V trimming: 6 bases; J trimming: 4 bases; junction bases outside the gene matches: 11. Germline-derived CDR1 and CDR2 are LGHNT and FRNRAP. CDR3 sequence: CASGEENRGHADTQYF. For the CDR3, the DNA is TGTGCTAGTGGGGAAGAGAACAGGGGGCATGCAGATACGCAGTATTTT.

The chain is built from TRBV7-9 and TRBJ2-1, with TRBD2 as a possible D gene (5 bases). V was shortened by 2 bases and J by 8 bases, with 16 bases between the two germline ends. CDR1 is SEHNR and CDR2 is FQNEAQ in the germline V gene (reference sequence). The CDR3 is 15 residues long. The CDR3 nucleotides are TGTGCCAGCAGCTTAAAGGGCCTAGCAGTGGATGAGCAGTTCTTC. Translated, it gives CASSLKGLAVDEQFF.

The table lists this clone with a count of one. The chain is built from TRBV11-2 and TRBJ2-3; D not certain. Trimming removed 0 bases from V and 8 bases from J, with 9 bases in between. Germline CDR1 reads SGHAT; CDR2 reads FQNNGV. The CDR3 is 13 amino acids. The CDR3 nucleotides are TGTGCCAGCAGCTTAGATCTTTGGGTTACGCAGTATTTT. Its protein is CASSLDLWVTQYF.

The J gene is TRBJ2-1, the V gene TRBV27; 14 positions match TRBD2. The CDR3 totals 18 residues. Germline lookup yields CDR1 MNHEY and CDR2 SMNVEV (reference sequence). After removal of 6 bases from V and 0 bases from J, the junction contained 7 bases not matched to a gene. The CDR3 region has the DNA TGTGCCAGCAGCCCGGGACTAGCGGGAGCCCACTCCTACAATGAGCAGTTCTTC. It translates to CASSPGLAGAHSYNEQFF.

CDR3 DNA sequence: TGTGCCAGCAGCCCCGGGACTAGTGACACCGGGGAGCTGTTTTTT. This translates into CASSPGTSDTGELFF. V usage is TRBV5-4 and J usage is TRBJ2-2; TRBD2 matches 8 bases. V dropped 4 bases and J dropped 3; count of bases not matched to a gene: 5. This CDR3 region has 15 residues. Germline V gene lookup returns CDR1 SGHNT and CDR2 YYREEE (reference sequence).

V and J are TRBV5-4 and TRBJ2-7; no clear D. The ends were cut back, 2 bases at V and 4 bases at J, with 25 bases in the middle. Germline V gene sequence: CDR1 SGHNT, CDR2 YYREEE (reference sequence). This CDR3 has 18 residues. The CDR3 here is CASSFEVRVSPNQYEQYF. In DNA form, the CDR3 reads TGTGCCAGCAGCTTTGAAGTTCGGGTCAGCCCGAATCAATACGAGCAGTACTTC.